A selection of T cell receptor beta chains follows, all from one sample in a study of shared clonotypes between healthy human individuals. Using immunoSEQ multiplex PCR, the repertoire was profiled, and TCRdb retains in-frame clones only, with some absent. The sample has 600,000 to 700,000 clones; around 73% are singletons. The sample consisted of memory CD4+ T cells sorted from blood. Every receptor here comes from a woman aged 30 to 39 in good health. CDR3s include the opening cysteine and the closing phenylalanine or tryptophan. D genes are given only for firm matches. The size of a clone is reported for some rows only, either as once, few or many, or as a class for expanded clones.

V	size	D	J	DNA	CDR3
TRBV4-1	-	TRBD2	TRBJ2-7	TGCGCCAGCAGTAGCGGGACTAGCGGGAGGGGACAGTACTTC	CASSSGTSGRGQYF
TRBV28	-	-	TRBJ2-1	TGTGCCAGTATAGCGGTCCTCTACAATGAGCAGTTCTTC	CASIAVLYNEQFF
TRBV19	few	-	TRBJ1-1	TGTGCCAGTAGTATGTCGGTTGGCACTGAAGCTTTCTTT	CASSMSVGTEAFF
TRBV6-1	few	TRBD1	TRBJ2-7	TGTGCCAGCAGTGAAGCCCCGGACAGGGGCTCCTACGAGCAGTACTTC	CASSEAPDRGSYEQYF
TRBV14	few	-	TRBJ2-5	TGTGCCAGCAGCCAATTCGTCGAACTCGAAGAGACCCAGTACTTC	CASSQFVELEETQYF
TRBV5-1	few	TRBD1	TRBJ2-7	TGCGCCAGCAGCCCGGGGACAGGAGGAAACGAGCAGTACTTC	CASSPGTGGNEQYF
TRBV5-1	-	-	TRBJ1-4	TGCGCCAGCAGCTCCGAGTCCGGGCAGGGTGAAAAACTGTTTTTT	CASSSESGQGEKLFF
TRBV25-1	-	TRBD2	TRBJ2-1	TGTGCCAGCAGTGAATCAGTCCTAGCGGGACATTACAATGAGCAGTTCTTC	CASSESVLAGHYNEQFF
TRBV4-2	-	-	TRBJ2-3	TGTGCCAGCAGGGGAGATTCGGCAGATACGCAGTATTTT	CASRGDSADTQYF
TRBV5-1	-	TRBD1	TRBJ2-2	TGCGCCAGCAGCTCCACAGGGGACACCGGGGAGCTGTTTTTT	CASSSTGDTGELFF
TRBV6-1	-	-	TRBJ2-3	TGTGCCAGCAGTGGACCAAGTAGGGGGTGGAGCACAGATACGCAGTATTTT	CASSGPSRGWSTDTQYF
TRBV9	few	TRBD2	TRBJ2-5	TGTGCCAGCAGCGAGGGACTAGCTTTAGAGACCCAGTACTTC	CASSEGLALETQYF
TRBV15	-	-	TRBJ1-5	TGTGCCACCAGCACACTCGGGGTCGATCAGCCCCAGCATTTT	CATSTLGVDQPQHF
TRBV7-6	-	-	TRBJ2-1	TGTGCCAGCAGCTTAGGGCTAGCGTCTACCTACAATGAGCAGTTCTTC	CASSLGLASTYNEQFF
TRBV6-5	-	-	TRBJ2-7	TGTGCCAGCAGTTACTCGCTTCAAGCGGGACAGCTATACTTC	CASSYSLQAGQLYF
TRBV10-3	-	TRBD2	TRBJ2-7	TGTGCCATCAGTACCGCTAGCGGACCGTCTACCTACGAGCAGTACTTC	CAISTASGPSTYEQYF
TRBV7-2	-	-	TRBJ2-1	TGTGCCAGCAGCTTAGCGGGAAGAGGTGAGCAGTTCTTC	CASSLAGRGEQFF
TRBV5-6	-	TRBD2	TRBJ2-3	TGTGCCAGCAGCTTGGCCAGGACTAGGGCAGATACGCAGTATTTT	CASSLARTRADTQYF
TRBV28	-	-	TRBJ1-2	TGTGCCAGCAGTACCGGGGGGGACAAGGGCTACACCTTC	CASSTGGDKGYTF
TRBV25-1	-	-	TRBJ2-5	TGTGCCAGCAGGGGAGGGGGCGGACAAGAGACCCAGTACTTC	CASRGGGGQETQYF
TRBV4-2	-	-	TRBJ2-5	TGTGCCAGCAGCCAAGATGGTATTTACGGGACCCAGTACTTC	CASSQDGIYGTQYF
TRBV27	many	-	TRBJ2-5	TGTGCCAGCAGTTTGGTGGCCCACCAAGAGACCCAGTACTTC	CASSLVAHQETQYF
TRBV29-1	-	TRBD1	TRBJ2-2	TGCAGCGCCGTCATAAGGGGGCGCGACACCGGGGAGCTGTTTTTT	CSAVIRGRDTGELFF
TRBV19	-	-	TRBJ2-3	TGTGCCAGTAGTATCGCCAGGGCGAAAACAGATACGCAGTATTTT	CASSIARAKTDTQYF
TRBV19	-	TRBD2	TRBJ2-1	TGTGCCAGTAGTACCACTAGCGGGAGCACCAATGAGCAGTTCTTC	CASSTTSGSTNEQFF
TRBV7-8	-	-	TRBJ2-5	TGTGCCAGCAGCCACCTCGCCACTAACCAAGAGACCCAGTACTTC	CASSHLATNQETQYF
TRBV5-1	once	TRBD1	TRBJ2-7	TGCGCCAGCAGCTTGGCCCCGACAGGGGGCTACGAGCAGTACTTC	CASSLAPTGGYEQYF
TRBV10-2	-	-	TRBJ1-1	TGCGCCAGCCGATGGAGCACTGAAGCTTTCTTT	CASRWSTEAFF
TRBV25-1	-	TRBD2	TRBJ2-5	TGTGCCAGCAGTGAAGGCCGACTAGCGGGAGTTCAAGAGACCCAGTACTTC	CASSEGRLAGVQETQYF
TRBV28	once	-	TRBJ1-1	TGTGCCAGCAGTTTAAGACACAGGCCCACTGAAGCTTTCTTT	CASSLRHRPTEAFF
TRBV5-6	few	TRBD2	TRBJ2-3	TGTGCCAGCAGCTTAGGACTAGCGGGAGTCGGGGATACGCAGTATTTT	CASSLGLAGVGDTQYF
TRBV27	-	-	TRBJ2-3	TGTGCCAGCAGTTTATCGAGAGCGTCCCTCGGGGATACGCAGTATTTT	CASSLSRASLGDTQYF
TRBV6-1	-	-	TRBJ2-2	TGTGCCAGCATCCTGATACAGGGTGCCGGGGAGCTGTTTTTT	CASILIQGAGELFF
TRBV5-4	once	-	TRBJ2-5	TGTGCCAGCAGCTTGGACAGGGAAGAGACCCAGTACTTC	CASSLDREETQYF
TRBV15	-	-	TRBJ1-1	TGTGCCACCAGCAGAGATATGGGGGCTTCCAGCACTGAAGCTTTCTTT	CATSRDMGASSTEAFF
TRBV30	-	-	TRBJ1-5	TGTGCCTGGAGTCCTCCCAGGAGGTTTGGGGAAAGTAATCAGCCCCAGCATTTT	CAWSPPRRFGESNQPQHF
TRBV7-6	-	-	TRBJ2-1	TGTGCCAGCAGCTTAGCCTCCTTCTCTATTTACAATGAGCAGTTCTTC	CASSLASFSIYNEQFF
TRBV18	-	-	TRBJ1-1	TGTGCCAGCTCATTCCCGGGGACCGCTGAAGCTTTCTTT	CASSFPGTAEAFF
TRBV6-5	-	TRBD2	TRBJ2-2	TGTGCCAGCAGACTAGCGGAAGTCACCGGGGAGCTGTTTTTT	CASRLAEVTGELFF
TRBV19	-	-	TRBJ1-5	TGTGCCAGTAGTGGCAGATTCAATCAGCCCCAGCATTTT	CASSGRFNQPQHF
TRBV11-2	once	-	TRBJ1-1	TGTGCCAGCAGCTCAACTCCCACAGCTAAAGCTTTCTTT	CASSSTPTAKAFF
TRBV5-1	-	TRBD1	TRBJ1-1	TGCGCCAGCAGCTGGACTCAGACAGGGTCCTTTGGGACTGAAGCTTTCTTT	CASSWTQTGSFGTEAFF
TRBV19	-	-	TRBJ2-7	TGTGCCAGTAGTATCCAGGGTGGATACGAGCAGTACTTC	CASSIQGGYEQYF
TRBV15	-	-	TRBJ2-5	TGTGCCACCAGCAGAGTAGACGCTGGAGGCCAAGAGACCCAGTACTTC	CATSRVDAGGQETQYF